The TCR beta chain described here comes from a study of T-cell memory formation after mild COVID-19. Study-level background: In these data, TCR clusters were largely donor specific.

With 2 bases clipped from V and 9 bases from J, the junction kept 7 bases outside the gene matches. CDR1 and CDR2 (germline): SQVTM, ANQGSEA. The CDR3 covers 14 residues. This clonotype was seen a handful of times. Its antigen is currently unknown. 5'RACE, which relied on constant-segment primers, yielded TCR alpha and TCR beta cDNA libraries carrying sample barcodes and UMIs. TCRdb recomputed calls from the 5' RACE reads with MiXCR, one row per CDR3 protein. This table has approximately 580,000 distinct CDR3 sequences, 20% appearing once. Study-level findings and limits: The appearance of some responding clones in pre-infection memory suggested that cross-reactive memory joined.

Sequenced material: PBMCs or a T cell subset sorted from them (not recorded which). The TCR sequence derives from an adult woman who had mild COVID-19 (a few samples of this study predate the infection). Cell type and time point are not known. The genes are TRBV29-1 and TRBJ2-1; 10 positions match TRBD2. CDR3 sequence reads: CSVERASGGVEQFF. CDR3 nucleotides: TGCAGCGTTGAAAGGGCTAGCGGGGGTGTTGAGCAGTTCTTC.